The clone carrying this T cell receptor (beta chain) was observed at least ten times. A junction boundary mismatches the germline segment, possibly from a read error. TCRdb ran MiXCR on the RT-PCR reads and lists one entry per CDR3 protein. The repertoire includes about 650,000 distinct CDR3 sequences, around 14% of them detected once, and roughly 11% sits in the top ten. The entry originates in a study of response to subunit inactivated influenza vaccine. The CDR3 contains 14 residues. CDR1 is KGHSH and CDR2 is LQKENI in the germline V gene. The receptor was derived from a man aged 45-65 years who received an inactivated influenza vaccine. The V call is TRBV18, the J call TRBJ2-1; possible D gene TRBD2, 6 bases. The sequenced sample was PBMCs from blood, obtained about 11 days after vaccination. CDR3 DNA: TGTGCCAGCTCACCCCGGGAGTCCTTCAATGAGCAGTTCTTC. Translation gives CASSPRESFNEQFF.